What follows are 30 T cell receptor beta chains derived from one specimen sequenced in a study of early T cells in non-severe SARS-CoV-2 infection. TCRdb used MiXCR to reprocess the 5' RACE reads, holding one entry per CDR3 protein. The sample lists fewer than 85,000 distinct CDR3 sequences; 12% were seen once. Sequencing was carried out using whole blood. The receptor source for this set is an adult who was a healthcare worker with PCR-confirmed SARS-CoV-2 infection or an uninfected control (not recorded which).

This clonotype has only a few counts. The gene calls are TRBV7-9 and TRBJ2-5; perhaps D is TRBD1 or TRBD2 (5 bases each). The germline CDR1 and CDR2 sequences are SEHNR and FQNEAQ (reference sequence). The CDR3 totals 16 residues. V was shortened by 3 bases and J by 2 bases, with 16 bases between the two germline ends. The CDR3 spells CASSLDGAPGQETQYF. The CDR3 nucleotides read TGTGCCAGCAGCTTGGACGGGGCCCCCGGGCAAGAGACCCAGTACTTC.

This chain links TRBV12-3 or TRBV12-4 with TRBJ2-1; 12 positions agree with TRBD2. This CDR3 region has 16 residues. The V segment lost 0 bases and the J segment 6 bases; nucleotides outside the gene matches: 3. CDR3 loop: CASSLAGLAGRNEQFF. The CDR3 DNA is TGTGCCAGCAGTTTAGCCGGACTAGCGGGACGCAATGAGCAGTTCTTC.

This clonotype was seen many times. V usage is TRBV7-9 and J usage is TRBJ2-3, with no clear D. The CDR3 contains 14 residues. V was clipped by 4 bases and J by 2 bases, with 10 bases between them. Germline V lookup: CDR1 SEHNR, CDR2 FQNEAQ (reference sequence). The CDR3 region has the DNA TGTGCCAGCAGCTCCAGCCCATACACAGATACGCAGTATTTT. Translating it yields CASSSSPYTDTQYF.

This clonotype was seen only a few times. The gene calls are TRBV5-1 and TRBJ1-1; D gene unclear. CDR3 length equals 13 residues. Germline CDR1 reads SGHRS; CDR2 reads YFSETQ. The V and J ends lost 5 bases and 2 bases respectively, with 10 bases between them. The chain's CDR3 is CASRVTGNTEAFF. CDR3 in DNA: TGCGCCAGCAGGGTGACGGGAAACACTGAAGCTTTCTTT.

This clonotype has ten or more counts. The J gene is TRBJ1-1, the V gene TRBV7-9; the D is unclear. The germline V and J ends were trimmed by 3 bases and 3 bases, with 8 bases remaining between them. Germline V lookup: CDR1 SEHNR, CDR2 FQNEAQ (reference sequence). The CDR3 is 13 amino acids. The CDR3 nucleotides are TGTGCCAGCAGCTTCAGCCAGTACACTGAAGCTTTCTTT. Protein product: CASSFSQYTEAFF. Filled out from reference TRBV7-9 and TRBJ1-1, the complete variable domain reads DTGVSQNPRHKITKRGQNVTFRCDPISEHNRLYWYRQTLGQGPEFLTYFQNEAQLEKSRLLSDRFSAERPKGSFSTLEIQRTEQGDSAMYLCASSFSQYTEAFFGQGTRLTVV.

This clonotype was counted many times. The CDR3 region is CASSPTGSEQYF. The CDR3 DNA reads TGTGCCAGCAGCCCTACAGGGAGCGAGCAGTACTTC. The chain combines TRBV5-4 with TRBJ2-7; TRBD1 might be the D (6 bases). Germline CDR1 reads SGHNT; CDR2 reads YYREEE (reference sequence). V lost 4 bases to trimming and J lost 6 bases, with 11 bases between them. The CDR3 is made up of 12 amino acids.

This clonotype was detected once. This chain joins TRBV7-9 and TRBJ2-7; TRBD1 matches 9 bases. From germline, CDR1 is SEHNR and CDR2 FQNEAQ (reference sequence). Trimming at V came to 4 bases and at J to 7 bases, leaving 14 bases not matched to a gene. The CDR3 runs 16 residues. CDR3 residues: CASSSKTGTGNREQYF. The CDR3, as DNA: TGTGCCAGCAGCTCCAAAACCGGGACAGGGAACCGGGAGCAGTACTTC.

In its sample, this clonotype was seen a few times. The rearrangement uses TRBV3-1 and TRBJ1-1; the D gene is possibly TRBD1 (5 bases). This CDR3 has 14 amino acids. The germline V gene has CDR1 LGHDT and CDR2 YNNKEL (reference sequence). Trimming took off 1 base at V and 6 bases at J, with 12 bases between the two ends. The CDR3 nucleotides read TGTGCCAGCAGCCAAGCGCGTAGGGGCGCTGAAGCTTTCTTT. Translated: CASSQARRGAEAFF.

The chain recombines TRBV20-1 with TRBJ2-3; possible D gene TRBD1, 6 bases. Germline CDR1 reads DFQATT; CDR2 reads SNEGSKA (reference sequence). V was trimmed by 1 base and J by 0 bases, leaving 17 bases between them. The CDR3 runs 17 residues. CDR3 nucleotide sequence: TGCAGTGCTAGAGTAGTGGGGCCAGGGGTTAGCACAGATACGCAGTATTTT. Amino acids: CSARVVGPGVSTDTQYF.

The chain employs TRBV5-4 and TRBJ1-2, with D possibly matching TRBD1 (5 bases). The germline V gene has CDR1 SGHNT and CDR2 YYREEE (reference sequence). V shed 3 bases and J shed 0 bases, with 15 bases lying between them. This CDR3 is built from 16 residues. The DNA of the CDR3 is TGTGCCAGCAGCTCTCTGGAGGGACCGGCTAACTATGGCTACACCTTC. The encoded protein is CASSSLEGPANYGYTF.

The DNA for the CDR3 is TGTGCCAGCAGCAATCAAGCGGGAGGGAGAGAGACCCAGTACTTC. It encodes CASSNQAGGRETQYF. This chain connects TRBV11-3 to TRBJ2-5, with TRBD2 matching 10 bases. With 5 bases clipped from V and 4 bases from J, the junction kept 7 bases outside the gene matches. The CDR3 spans 15 residues. Per the germline V gene, CDR1 is SGHNT and CDR2 is YENEEA.

This rearrangement joins TRBV5-1 to TRBJ1-1; D remains ambiguous. The CDR3 contains 14 residues. V was shortened by 0 bases and J by 0 bases, with 6 bases between the two germline ends. Germline V CDR1 and CDR2: SGHRS, YFSETQ. For the CDR3, the DNA is TGCGCCAGCAGCTTGGCCAGAATGAACACTGAAGCTTTCTTT. It encodes CASSLARMNTEAFF.

The J gene is TRBJ2-3, the V gene TRBV10-3; D is uncertain. The CDR3 length is 16 residues. The V end was cut by 0 bases, the J end by 0 bases, with 10 bases between. Germline V CDR1 and CDR2: ENHRY, SYGVKD. For the CDR3, the DNA is TGTGCCATCAGTGAGTCGCTAGGGCTTAGCACAGATACGCAGTATTTT. Encoded protein: CAISESLGLSTDTQYF.

The V gene is TRBV12-3 or TRBV12-4, the J gene TRBJ1-2; D not resolved. Deletions cut 3 bases from V and 2 bases from J, with 7 bases between. This CDR3 spans 13 amino acids. The CDR3 DNA reads as TGTGCCAGCAGTTTTACTCCGAACTATGGCTACACCTTC. This gives the protein CASSFTPNYGYTF.

This chain joins TRBV2 and TRBJ2-1; no clear D. The CDR3 runs to 14 residues. Germline V gene sequence: CDR1 SNHLY, CDR2 FYNNEI. Trimming pared 1 base from V and 6 bases from J, leaving 10 bases between. Here the CDR3 DNA reads TGTGCCAGCAGTGAAGAAGGTCGTAGCAATGAGCAGTTCTTC. Residues: CASSEEGRSNEQFF. The variable domain in full, with the rest retrieved from reference TRBV2 and TRBJ2-1, is EPEVTQTPSHQVTQMGQEVILRCVPISNHLYFYWYRQILGQKVEFLVSFYNNEISEKSEIFDDQFSVERPDGSNFTLKIRSTKLEDSAMYFCASSEEGRSNEQFFGPGTRLTVL.

Many counts were recorded for this clonotype. The rearrangement links TRBV6-1 to TRBJ2-7, with a possible D match to TRBD1 (7 bases). Germline CDR1 reads MNHNS; CDR2 reads SASEGT. The CDR3 length is 15 residues. Trimming stripped 7 bases from V and 3 bases from J, with 19 bases between. This chain's CDR3 is CASNTAGQRYYEQYF. In DNA form, the CDR3 reads TGTGCCAGCAACACTGCGGGACAGAGGTACTACGAGCAGTACTTC.

The V gene is TRBV20-1, the J gene TRBJ2-1; a weak D match, TRBD1 (6 bases). The germline V gene has CDR1 DFQATT and CDR2 SNEGSKA (reference sequence). The CDR3 totals 14 residues. V lost 3 bases and J lost 4, with 13 bases in between. The CDR3 sequence: CSASVRGIYNEQFF. The CDR3 DNA reads as TGCAGTGCTAGCGTAAGGGGGATATACAATGAGCAGTTCTTC.

The chain is built from TRBV7-9 and TRBJ2-1; TRBD2 agrees at 9 bases. The trim removed 5 bases at V and 5 bases at J, leaving 7 bases unmatched. Looked up from germline, CDR1 is SEHNR and CDR2 is FQNEAQ (reference sequence). This CDR3 contains 15 residues. CDR3 nucleotide sequence: TGTGCCAGCAGCAATCTAGCGGGACGAGACAATGAGCAGTTCTTC. Residues: CASSNLAGRDNEQFF.

This clonotype has more than one count but fewer than ten. This sequence joins TRBV6-1 and TRBJ1-1; the D gene is possibly TRBD1 (6 bases). The germline gives CDR1 MNHNS, CDR2 SASEGT. Trimming left V 2 bases short and J 5 bases short, with 12 bases between. The CDR3 extends over 14 amino acids. The CDR3 region is CASSERGGRTEAFF. CDR3 DNA sequence: TGTGCCAGCAGTGAAAGGGGGGGCAGGACTGAAGCTTTCTTT.

The genes are TRBV6-5 and TRBJ1-2; D is uncertain. V was cut by 6 bases and J by 7 bases, with 9 bases left in between. The CDR3 contains 11 residues. Per germline, CDR1 MNHEY and CDR2 SVGAGI. CDR3 protein: CASRGYPGYTF. The DNA for the CDR3 is TGTGCCAGCAGAGGGTATCCTGGCTACACCTTC.

The rearrangement uses TRBV29-1 and TRBJ2-7; D ambiguous. The ends were cut back, 6 bases at V and 2 bases at J, with 14 bases in the middle. Per the germline V gene, CDR1 is SQVTM and CDR2 is ANQGSEA. The CDR3 covers 13 residues. The CDR3 DNA is TGCAGCGTGGTCACGTCGCGTCCCTACGAGCAGTACTTC. Encoded protein: CSVVTSRPYEQYF.

The chain carries TRBV19 and TRBJ1-5; D gene ambiguous. V lost 6 bases to trimming and J lost 7 bases, with 13 bases between them. The CDR3 is 13 residues long. Looked up from germline, CDR1 is LNHDA and CDR2 is SQIVND (reference sequence). The CDR3 nucleotides are TGTGCCAGTAGCCGTGGGGTAGTGCAGCCCCAGCATTTT. Amino acid sequence: CASSRGVVQPQHF.

The chain has TRBV20-1 and TRBJ2-1; D assignment may be TRBD1 or TRBD2 (5 bases each). Trimming pared 6 bases from V and 6 bases from J, leaving 27 bases between. CDR3 length equals 17 residues. Germline V gives CDR1 DFQATT, CDR2 SNEGSKA (reference sequence). The CDR3 DNA reads as TGCAGTGCAATACTAGAGACAGCACTCTCCTACATCAATGAGCAGTTCTTC. Translated, it gives CSAILETALSYINEQFF.

This clonotype came up many times. The rearrangement links TRBV20-1 to TRBJ2-3, with a tentative D call TRBD2 (6 bases). In germline, CDR1 is DFQATT, CDR2 SNEGSKA (reference sequence). The CDR3 runs 14 residues. Between the trimmed V and J ends, which lost 4 bases and 5 bases, there was a span of 16 bases. CDR3 nucleotide sequence: TGCAGTGCTACCCCATCCGTGGAGGGAGATACGCAGTATTTT. Its protein product is CSATPSVEGDTQYF.

The chain uses TRBV4-1 and TRBJ2-1; unclear D gene. Germline V lookup: CDR1 MGHRA, CDR2 YSYEKL. The CDR3 loop spans 14 amino acids. Trimming stripped 0 bases from V and 6 bases from J, with 9 bases between. The CDR3 spells CASSQDPFSNEQFF. CDR3 sequence (DNA): TGCGCCAGCAGCCAAGACCCCTTTTCCAATGAGCAGTTCTTC.

This clonotype showed up many times. J is TRBJ1-2 and V is TRBV11-2, with a possible D match to TRBD1 (5 bases). There are 18 residues in the CDR3. Trimming left V 7 bases short and J 7 bases short, with 31 bases between. Germline V gene lookup returns CDR1 SGHAT and CDR2 FQNNGV. CDR3 protein: CASTPTVRNEMRMVGYTF. The CDR3 DNA follows: TGTGCCAGCACCCCGACAGTACGGAACGAAATGAGAATGGTTGGCTACACCTTC.

A word on this clonotype: At one of its ends the junction is not consistent with the germline gene, which may arise from a read error. The CDR3 DNA sequence: TGTGCCAGCAGTTACGGCCACAATCGGCCCCAGCATTTT. Translation gives CASSYGHNRPQHF. The V gene is TRBV6-5, the J gene TRBJ1-5; unclear D gene. The germline V gene has CDR1 MNHEY and CDR2 SVGAGI. The CDR3 has 13 residues.

The chain recombines TRBV9 with TRBJ2-5; D possibly uses TRBD1 or TRBD2 (5 bases each). Germline CDR1 and CDR2: SGDLS and YYNGEE. The length of the CDR3 is 12 residues. The germline V and J ends were trimmed by 7 bases and 4 bases, with 11 bases remaining between them. The CDR3 is CASGTRGETQYF. The CDR3 DNA is TGTGCCAGCGGCACTAGGGGAGAGACCCAGTACTTC.

This clonotype was detected ten times or more. The J gene is TRBJ1-1, the V gene TRBV29-1; D is uncertain. Between the trimmed V and J ends, which lost 3 bases and 3 bases, there was a span of 11 bases. Per germline, CDR1 SQVTM and CDR2 ANQGSEA. The CDR3 consists of 13 residues. The CDR3 DNA is TGCAGCGTTGATTCACCGGGATACACTGAAGCTTTCTTT. Protein sequence: CSVDSPGYTEAFF.

The rearrangement links TRBV5-1 to TRBJ1-3; unclear D gene. The germline V gene has CDR1 SGHRS and CDR2 YFSETQ. The CDR3 length is 15 residues. V was shortened by 4 bases and J by 0 bases, with 11 bases between the two germline ends. The CDR3 sequence is CASSLHGDSGNTIYF. The CDR3 bases are TGCGCCAGCAGCCTGCACGGGGACTCTGGAAACACCATATATTTT. Looking up the rest from reference TRBV5-1 and TRBJ1-3 gives the full variable domain: KAGVTQTPRYLIKTRGQQVTLSCSPISGHRSVSWYQQTPGQGLQFLFEYFSETQRNKGNFPGRFSGRQFSNSRSEMNVSTLELGDSALYLCASSLHGDSGNTIYFGEGSWLTVV.